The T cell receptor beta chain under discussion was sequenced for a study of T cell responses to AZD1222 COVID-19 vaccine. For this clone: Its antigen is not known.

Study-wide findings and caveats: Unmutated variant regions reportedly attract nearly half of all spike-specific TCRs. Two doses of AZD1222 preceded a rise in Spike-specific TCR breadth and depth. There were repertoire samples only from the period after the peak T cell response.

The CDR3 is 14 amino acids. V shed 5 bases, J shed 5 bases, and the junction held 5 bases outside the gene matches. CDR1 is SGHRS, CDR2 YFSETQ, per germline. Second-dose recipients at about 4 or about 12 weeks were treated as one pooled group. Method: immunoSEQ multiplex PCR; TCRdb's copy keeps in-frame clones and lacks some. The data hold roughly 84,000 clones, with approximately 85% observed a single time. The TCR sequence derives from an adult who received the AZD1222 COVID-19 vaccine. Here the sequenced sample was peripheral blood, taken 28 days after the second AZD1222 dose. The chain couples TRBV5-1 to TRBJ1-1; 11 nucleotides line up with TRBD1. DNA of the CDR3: TGCGCCAGCAGGTACGGGACAGGGGGTACTGAAGCTTTCTTT. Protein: CASRYGTGGTEAFF.